These T cell receptor beta chains were read from a single sample in a study of OX40 agonist ivuxolimab in advanced cancers. The method was immunoSEQ multiplex PCR; TCRdb's version includes in-frame clones alone and lacks a portion of them. The sample yields about 73,000 clones, around 90% seen once. Sequencing was performed on CD4+ or CD8+ T cells sorted from blood, taken in a trial of the OX40 agonist ivuxolimab. The receptors stem from an adult with an advanced solid tumor such as melanoma, head and neck, liver or kidney cancer. The CDR3 runs from the conserved cysteine through the conserved F or W. The order of the fields is CDR3 protein, CDR3 DNA, clone size, J gene, D gene, V gene. The D gene is left open where the match is weak. Expanded clones are given a class, and other clones once, few, many or no size at all.

CASSLTPIPYEQYF,TGTGCCAGCAGCTTAACCCCGATTCCCTACGAGCAGTACTTC,NA,TRBJ2-7,NA,TRBV7-3
CASCLAGVLNEQFF,TGTGCCAGCTGTTTGGCGGGGGTCTTAAATGAGCAGTTCTTC,NA,TRBJ2-1,TRBD2,TRBV27
CASSPQETQYF,TGTGCCAGCTCGCCCCAAGAGACCCAGTACTTC,NA,TRBJ2-5,NA,TRBV18
CATSGTGSYEQYF,TGTGCCACCAGCGGGACAGGTTCCTACGAGCAGTACTTC,NA,TRBJ2-7,TRBD1,TRBV15
CASSPDRLDTQYF,TGTGCCAGCAGCCCAGATCGTCTAGATACGCAGTATTTT,NA,TRBJ2-3,NA,TRBV7-3
CASSPTPGGGTEAFF,TGTGCCAGCAGCCCCACCCCAGGGGGAGGGACTGAAGCTTTCTTT,NA,TRBJ1-1,TRBD1,TRBV7-9
CASSQTGRDGYTF,TGTGCCAGCAGCCAGACAGGGCGGGATGGCTACACCTTC,NA,TRBJ1-2,TRBD1,TRBV7-3
CAISRDREYEQYF,TGTGCCATCAGCCGGGACAGGGAATACGAGCAGTACTTC,NA,TRBJ2-7,TRBD1,TRBV10-3
CASSVGTGVGETQYF,TGTGCCAGCAGCGTAGGGACAGGGGTGGGAGAGACCCAGTACTTC,NA,TRBJ2-5,TRBD1,TRBV9
CASRVGGAYYEQYF,TGTGCCAGCAGGGTAGGGGGGGCCTACTACGAGCAGTACTTC,NA,TRBJ2-7,NA,TRBV2
CASSAGLMINEQYF,TGTGCCAGCAGCGCAGGACTAATGATCAACGAGCAGTACTTC,NA,TRBJ2-7,NA,TRBV11-2
CASSRDNEQFF,TGTGCCAGCAGCCGAGACAATGAGCAGTTCTTC,NA,TRBJ2-1,NA,TRBV11-3
CSAGRAFF,TGCAGTGCCGGAAGAGCTTTCTTT,NA,TRBJ1-1,NA,TRBV20-1
CASSMNPGTHGNTIYF,TGTGCCAGTAGTATGAATCCGGGGACTCATGGAAACACCATATATTTT,NA,TRBJ1-3,NA,TRBV19
CASIERGNTEAFF,TGTGCCAGCATCGAGCGGGGGAACACTGAAGCTTTCTTT,NA,TRBJ1-1,NA,TRBV6-5
CASSLARINTEAFF,TGTGCCAGCAGCTTAGCCAGAATTAACACTGAAGCTTTCTTT,few,TRBJ1-1,NA,TRBV13
CASSKGLAGDNEQFF,TGTGCCAGCAGCAAGGGACTAGCGGGAGACAATGAGCAGTTCTTC,NA,TRBJ2-1,TRBD2,TRBV7-2
CASSYSPDTSHGFF,TGTGCCAGCAGTTACTCACCCGACACCTCCCATGGGTTCTTC,NA,TRBJ2-1,NA,TRBV6-5
CAISEIAGAGEQYF,TGTGCCATCAGTGAGATAGCGGGAGCGGGAGAGCAGTACTTC,NA,TRBJ2-7,TRBD2,TRBV10-3
CASSPGARETQYF,TGTGCCAGCTCACCAGGTGCGCGGGAGACCCAGTACTTC,NA,TRBJ2-5,NA,TRBV18
CASSTTGTGSYEQYF,TGTGCCAGCAGCACAACCGGGACAGGGAGCTACGAGCAGTACTTC,NA,TRBJ2-7,TRBD1,TRBV7-6
CASSPDGGLGYEQYF,TGTGCCAGCAGCCCAGATGGGGGTTTAGGCTACGAGCAGTACTTC,NA,TRBJ2-7,NA,TRBV9
CASTRGTGVQETQYF,TGTGCCAGCACCAGAGGGACAGGGGTCCAAGAGACCCAGTACTTC,NA,TRBJ2-5,TRBD1,TRBV7-2
CASSDAGTGGSTSTDTQYF,TGTGCCAGCAGTGACGCCGGGACAGGGGGTTCTACTAGCACAGATACGCAGTATTTT,once,TRBJ2-3,TRBD1,TRBV2
CASSLRRGGYGYTF,TGTGCCAGCAGCTTACGGAGGGGCGGCTATGGCTACACCTTC,few,TRBJ1-2,NA,TRBV7-2
CAISDPGGQPQHF,TGTGCCATCAGTGACCCGGGTGGTCAGCCCCAGCATTTT,NA,TRBJ1-5,NA,TRBV10-3
CASSTGARTEETQYF,TGCGCCAGCAGCACTGGGGCTCGGACCGAAGAGACCCAGTACTTC,NA,TRBJ2-5,NA,TRBV5-1
CASSLSTGGETQYF,TGTGCCAGCAGTTTATCCACAGGGGGGGAGACCCAGTACTTC,NA,TRBJ2-5,TRBD1,TRBV28
CASSSGTSYNEQFF,TGTGCCAGCAGTTCCGGGACTTCCTACAATGAGCAGTTCTTC,NA,TRBJ2-1,NA,TRBV5-5
CASSLSNRETQYF,TGTGCCAGCAGCCTGTCGAACCGAGAGACCCAGTACTTC,NA,TRBJ2-5,NA,TRBV7-9
CAITAKDGLNTEAFF,TGTGCCATCACGGCAAAGGACGGTTTGAACACTGAAGCTTTCTTT,NA,TRBJ1-1,NA,TRBV10-3
CASSAASQKAETQYF,TGTGCCAGCAGTGCCGCCTCCCAAAAGGCAGAGACCCAGTACTTC,NA,TRBJ2-5,NA,TRBV25-1
CASSKQSSYNEQFF,TGTGCCAGCAGCAAGCAAAGCTCCTACAATGAGCAGTTCTTC,NA,TRBJ2-1,NA,TRBV21-1
CASSVGGGTLQETQYF,TGTGCCAGCAGCGTAGGGGGCGGGACACTCCAAGAGACCCAGTACTTC,once,TRBJ2-5,NA,TRBV9
CASSPPGAADTQYF,TGTGCCAGCAGCCCCCCCGGAGCGGCAGATACGCAGTATTTT,NA,TRBJ2-3,NA,TRBV7-2
CASSFPRAATSRGGELFF,TGTGCCAGCAGTTTTCCCCGAGCGGCGACCTCGAGGGGCGGGGAGCTGTTTTTT,NA,TRBJ2-2,NA,TRBV28
CASTISGVTSGSSYNEQFF,TGTGCCAGCACCATATCTGGGGTGACTAGCGGTAGCTCCTACAATGAGCAGTTCTTC,NA,TRBJ2-1,TRBD2,TRBV28
CASSADRTLYQETQYF,TGTGCCAGCAGCGCGGACAGGACTTTGTACCAAGAGACCCAGTACTTC,once,TRBJ2-5,TRBD1,TRBV9
CASSVAPGGYEQYF,TGTGCCAGCAGCGTAGCTCCGGGCGGATACGAGCAGTACTTC,NA,TRBJ2-7,NA,TRBV9
CASRKGGVITEAFF,TGTGCCAGCAGGAAGGGCGGGGTCATCACTGAAGCTTTCTTT,NA,TRBJ1-1,NA,TRBV5-4
CARRNVGTSGTRRTDTQYF,TGCGCCAGACGGAACGTTGGGACTAGCGGGACCCGTCGCACAGATACGCAGTATTTT,NA,TRBJ2-3,TRBD2,TRBV10-1
CASSLFSAPDTQYF,NA,NA,TRBJ2-3,NA,TRBV27
CSVTGGEKLFF,TGCAGCGTTACAGGCGGCGAAAAACTGTTTTTT,NA,TRBJ1-4,NA,TRBV29-1
CASSFEAYNEQFF,TGTGCCAGCAGTTTTGAGGCGTACAATGAGCAGTTCTTC,NA,TRBJ2-1,NA,TRBV28
CASSLVKPGELFF,TGTGCCAGCAGTTTAGTGAAGCCCGGGGAGCTGTTTTTT,NA,TRBJ2-2,NA,TRBV28
CASSPAAGTFYEQYF,TGCGCCAGCAGCCCAGCGGCCGGGACGTTCTACGAGCAGTACTTC,NA,TRBJ2-7,NA,TRBV5-1
CASTAGLGDTQYF,TGCGCCAGCACGGCGGGCTTGGGAGATACGCAGTATTTT,NA,TRBJ2-3,NA,TRBV5-1
CAISVGDTEAFF,TGTGCCATCAGTGTGGGGGACACTGAAGCTTTCTTT,NA,TRBJ1-1,NA,TRBV10-3
CASSQDLLVYEQYF,TGTGCCAGCAGCCAAGATCTACTAGTCTACGAGCAGTACTTC,NA,TRBJ2-7,NA,TRBV4-2
CASSSSSQPPYNEQFF,TGCGCCAGCAGCTCATCCTCCCAACCTCCCTACAATGAGCAGTTCTTC,NA,TRBJ2-1,NA,TRBV5-1
CASSPRGIRNTEAFF,TGTGCCAGCAGCCCTAGAGGCATAAGGAACACTGAAGCTTTCTTT,NA,TRBJ1-1,NA,TRBV7-2